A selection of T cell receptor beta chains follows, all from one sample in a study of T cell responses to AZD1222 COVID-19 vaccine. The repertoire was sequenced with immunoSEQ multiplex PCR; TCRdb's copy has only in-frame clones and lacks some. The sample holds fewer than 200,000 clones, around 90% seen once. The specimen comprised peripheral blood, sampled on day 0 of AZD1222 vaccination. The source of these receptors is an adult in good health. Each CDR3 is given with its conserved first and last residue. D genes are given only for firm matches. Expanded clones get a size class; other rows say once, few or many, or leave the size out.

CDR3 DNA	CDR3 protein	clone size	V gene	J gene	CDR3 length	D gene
TGTGCCAGCAGCTTGACCGGGACAGGGGGCGAAAAACTGTTTTTT	CASSLTGTGGEKLFF	once	TRBV5-6	TRBJ1-4	15	TRBD1
TGTGCCAGCAGAGCCTCAGGGGCCAACGTCCTGACTTTC	CASRASGANVLTF	NA	TRBV9	TRBJ2-6	13	NA
TGTGCCAGCAGCTCGAGGTCGACAGGGGCGGGGGAGACCCAGTACTTC	CASSSRSTGAGETQYF	NA	TRBV13	TRBJ2-5	16	TRBD1
TGTGCCAGCAGCTTAGACGCCGGACGGGGGGCGGGCGGCTACACCTTC	CASSLDAGRGAGGYTF	NA	TRBV11-2	TRBJ1-2	16	NA
TGTGCCAGCAGTTTAATTGGCGCCGGGACAGGGGATCGCTATGGCTACACCTTC	CASSLIGAGTGDRYGYTF	once	TRBV28	TRBJ1-2	18	TRBD1
TGTGCCAGCTCACCACCCCCAGCGGGCAATGAGCAGTTCTTC	CASSPPPAGNEQFF	NA	TRBV18	TRBJ2-1	14	NA
TGTGCCAGCAGCGTAGGGGCAAACATGAACACTGAAGCTTTCTTT	CASSVGANMNTEAFF	NA	TRBV9	TRBJ1-1	15	NA
TGTGCCAGCAGTCTCGGACAGGCGAATCAGCCCCAGCATTTT	CASSLGQANQPQHF	NA	TRBV28	TRBJ1-5	14	TRBD1
TGTGCCAGCAGCTTAGGAGGGGGTTCCGGGGCCAACGTCCTGACTTTC	CASSLGGGSGANVLTF	NA	TRBV11-3	TRBJ2-6	16	NA
TGTGCCAGCAGCTTAGGACAGCGCTCTGGAAACACCATATATTTT	CASSLGQRSGNTIYF	NA	TRBV7-9	TRBJ1-3	15	NA
TGCGCCAGCAGTGCCCGGGACAGGTCCACAGATACGCAGTATTTT	CASSARDRSTDTQYF	NA	TRBV10-2	TRBJ2-3	15	TRBD1
TGTGCCACCCATGGGAGGACAGTCCCCTCACCCCTCCACTTT	CATHGRTVPSPLHF	NA	TRBV6-1	TRBJ1-6	14	NA
TGTGCCAGCAGCCGGGACGGTGGATATGGCTACACCTTC	CASSRDGGYGYTF	NA	TRBV7-8	TRBJ1-2	13	NA
TGTGCCAGCAGTGAGGGGCTAGCGGGGCTCCCACAAGAGACCCAGTACTTC	CASSEGLAGLPQETQYF	NA	TRBV6-1	TRBJ2-5	17	TRBD2
TGTGCCAGCAGCCAGGGTTCCAAAAACATTCAGTACTTC	CASSQGSKNIQYF	NA	TRBV7-2	TRBJ2-4	13	NA
TGTGCCAGCAGCTTGGGACCAAATAGCAATCAGCCCCAGCATTTT	CASSLGPNSNQPQHF	NA	TRBV5-5	TRBJ1-5	15	NA
TGCAGCGTTGAAAAGGATCTCAACTATGGCTACACCTTC	CSVEKDLNYGYTF	NA	TRBV29-1	TRBJ1-2	13	NA
TGTGCCGGACGCCCGGGACGGGACGACGAGCAGTACTTC	CAGRPGRDDEQYF	NA	TRBV6-5	TRBJ2-7	13	NA
TGTGCCAGCTCACCATCGGTCCGGGATGAAAAACTGTTTTTT	CASSPSVRDEKLFF	NA	TRBV18	TRBJ1-4	14	NA
TGTGCCAGCGGACAGGGAGATAATTCACCCCTCCACTTT	CASGQGDNSPLHF	NA	TRBV6-5	TRBJ1-6	13	TRBD1
TGTGCCAGCAGCCAAGATTGGGCGGTCGGCTACACCTTC	CASSQDWAVGYTF	NA	TRBV14	TRBJ1-2	13	NA
TGTGCCAGCGCTCGGAACCTCAGGGACTCACCCCTCCACTTT	CASARNLRDSPLHF	NA	TRBV27	TRBJ1-6	14	NA
TGTGCCAGCAGCGGGAGTGGGGGTTGGGAGACTGAAGCTTTCTTT	CASSGSGGWETEAFF	once	TRBV9	TRBJ1-1	15	NA
TGTGCCAGCAGCCCGGGACAGGCCCGCTCCTCTGGAAACACCATATATTTT	CASSPGQARSSGNTIYF	NA	TRBV7-9	TRBJ1-3	17	TRBD1
TGTGCCAGCACCCTGGGAGGGGGTCTCATGAACACTGAAGCTTTCTTT	CASTLGGGLMNTEAFF	NA	TRBV11-2	TRBJ1-1	16	NA
TGTGCCAGCCTGGGCAGAACAAACACCGGGGAGCTGTTTTTT	CASLGRTNTGELFF	NA	TRBV6-5	TRBJ2-2	14	NA
TGTGCCAGCAGTGATGCGTCAGGGGGTACCAATTCACCCCTCCACTTT	CASSDASGGTNSPLHF	NA	TRBV2	TRBJ1-6	16	TRBD1
TGTGCCACAAACCGGGACGCCGACAGAAACACCATATATTTT	CATNRDADRNTIYF	NA	TRBV6-5	TRBJ1-3	14	NA
TGTGCCAGCAGCTACCAGGGACAGGGATCGAGCTCTGGAAACACCATATATTTT	CASSYQGQGSSSGNTIYF	NA	TRBV7-9	TRBJ1-3	18	TRBD1
TGTGCCACCAGTGACCCCTCGGGACAGGGGGACCACGAGCAGTACTTC	CATSDPSGQGDHEQYF	NA	TRBV24-1	TRBJ2-7	16	TRBD1
TGTGCCAGTAGTTTGGGGGAAGTCAATCAGCCCCAGCATTTT	CASSLGEVNQPQHF	NA	TRBV19	TRBJ1-5	14	NA
TGTGCCAGCAGGAAAACCGGGACAGGGGCAGAGACCCAGTACTTC	CASRKTGTGAETQYF	once	TRBV2	TRBJ2-5	15	TRBD1
TGTGCCAGCAGCCAAGTTGCAGGGGGCGACGGCTACACCTTC	CASSQVAGGDGYTF	NA	TRBV3-1/TRBV3-2	TRBJ1-2	14	TRBD1
TGTGCCACCAGCACGACAGGGAGTTGGGAGACCCAGTACTTC	CATSTTGSWETQYF	NA	TRBV15	TRBJ2-5	14	TRBD1
TGTGCCAGCAGTTCTCAGGTGAACACTGAAGCTTTCTTT	CASSSQVNTEAFF	NA	TRBV12-3/TRBV12-4	TRBJ1-1	13	NA
TGCGCCAGCAGCGCGGGACTAGCGGGAGGAACCGGGGAGCTGTTTTTT	CASSAGLAGGTGELFF	NA	TRBV5-1	TRBJ2-2	16	TRBD2
TGTGCCAGTAGTATAGATCGGGGGACTAGCGGGAGTTTTAATGAGCAGTTCTTC	CASSIDRGTSGSFNEQFF	NA	TRBV19	TRBJ2-1	18	TRBD2
TGTGCCAGCAGCCTGGTGGGGAGTAGGTTCAATGAGCAGTTCTTC	CASSLVGSRFNEQFF	NA	TRBV7-9	TRBJ2-1	15	NA
TGTGCCACCAGCAGGTCGGGGGCCTTTGATGAAAAACTGTTTTTT	CATSRSGAFDEKLFF	NA	TRBV15	TRBJ1-4	15	NA
TGTGCCACCAGCAGGTTACCTACCTACAATGAGCAGTTCTTC	CATSRLPTYNEQFF	NA	TRBV15	TRBJ2-1	14	NA
TGTGCCAGCAGGTTCTCGGACAATGCAAATTCACCCCTCCACTTT	CASRFSDNANSPLHF	once	TRBV7-2	TRBJ1-6	15	NA
TGTGCCAGCAGCTCGGGACGAGGAAGCACAGATACGCAGTATTTT	CASSSGRGSTDTQYF	NA	TRBV7-9	TRBJ2-3	15	NA
TGTGCCAGCAGCCAAGGGCTAGCGGGAGGCACGAACACCGGGGAGCTGTTTTTT	CASSQGLAGGTNTGELFF	NA	TRBV3-1/TRBV3-2	TRBJ2-2	18	TRBD2
TGTGCCAGCAGTCAAAATAGGGGGGGGATCTACGAGCAGTACTTC	CASSQNRGGIYEQYF	NA	TRBV28	TRBJ2-7	15	NA
TGTGCCATCAAAAAGGGCAGCGAAGTTAACTATGGCTACACCTTC	CAIKKGSEVNYGYTF	NA	TRBV10-3	TRBJ1-2	15	NA
TGCAGCGTTGAAGTGGACCTCGGCGAGACCCAGTACTTC	CSVEVDLGETQYF	NA	TRBV29-1	TRBJ2-5	13	NA
TGTGCCACCAGCAGATCACTGGGGGCTAGCGGGGGGGCCCCCTACAATGAGCAGTTCTTC	CATSRSLGASGGAPYNEQFF	NA	TRBV15	TRBJ2-1	20	TRBD2
TGTGCCAGCTCACCACTGGGTCAGGGGGAGTCCGAAGCTTTCTTT	CASSPLGQGESEAFF	NA	TRBV18	TRBJ1-1	15	TRBD1
TGTGCCAGCTCCCGGACTGCGGGAGCCTACGAGCAGTACTTC	CASSRTAGAYEQYF	NA	TRBV18	TRBJ2-7	14	TRBD2
TGTGCCAGCAGCCCCTGGGGGCGCGGCTCCTACAATGAGCAGTTCTTC	CASSPWGRGSYNEQFF	NA	TRBV3-1/TRBV3-2	TRBJ2-1	16	NA
TGTGCCACCAGAGCGGACAGCGCCCAGGGCTACACCTTC	CATRADSAQGYTF	NA	TRBV24-1	TRBJ1-2	13	NA
TGTGCCAGCAGTTTTCTGACAGGGATTAACTATGGCTACACCTTC	CASSFLTGINYGYTF	NA	TRBV28	TRBJ1-2	15	TRBD1